A selection of T cell receptor beta chains follows, all from one sample in a study of prognosis after radiotherapy for stage I lung cancer. A single record per CDR3 protein comes from TCRdb applying MiXCR to the multiplex PCR reads. The repertoire holds 27,000 or so distinct CDR3 sequences, with roughly 40% as singletons. Material: PBMCs, obtained before or after stereotactic body radiation therapy (not recorded which). The receptors stem from a donor aged 50 or older with non-small cell lung cancer. Each CDR3 is given with its conserved first and last residue. Fields, in order: D gene, CDR3 length, V gene, clone size, J gene, CDR3 protein, CDR3 DNA. D genes are given only for firm matches. Some rows have no size entry. The others give once, few or many, or a class for an expanded clone.

D: NA
length: 14
V: TRBV7-2
size: NA
J: TRBJ2-3
CDR3: CASSLSQGPDTQYF
DNA: TGTGCCAGCAGCTTGTCCCAGGGGCCAGATACGCAGTATTTT

D: NA
length: 15
V: TRBV7-8
size: many
J: TRBJ1-3
CDR3: CASSLATISGNTIYF
DNA: TGTGCCAGCAGCTTAGCTACGATCTCTGGAAACACCATATATTTT

D: TRBD1
length: 20
V: TRBV7-9
size: NA
J: TRBJ1-5
CDR3: CASSLVLARQGSYSNQPQHF
DNA: TGTGCCAGCAGCTTAGTGTTGGCCCGACAGGGGTCCTATAGCAATCAGCCCCAGCATTTT

D: NA
length: 11
V: TRBV6-5
size: many
J: TRBJ2-2
CDR3: CASSYLGELFF
DNA: TGTGCCAGCAGTTACTTAGGGGAGCTGTTTTTT

D: NA
length: 12
V: TRBV7-9
size: NA
J: TRBJ2-7
CDR3: CATSTGSYEQYF
DNA: TGTGCCACCAGCACTGGGAGCTACGAGCAGTACTTC

D: NA
length: 15
V: TRBV6-1
size: NA
J: TRBJ2-7
CDR3: CASRKEQRGAYEHYF
DNA: TGTGCCAGCAGGAAGGAACAGAGAGGGGCCTACGAGCATTACTTC

D: NA
length: 12
V: TRBV6-1
size: NA
J: TRBJ1-2
CDR3: CASIAGDYGYTF
DNA: TGTGCCAGCATTGCGGGTGACTATGGCTACACCTTC

D: NA
length: 15
V: TRBV28
size: NA
J: TRBJ1-6
CDR3: CASSLSFRVDSPLHF
DNA: TGTGCCAGCAGTTTATCTTTCAGGGTCGATTCACCCCTCCACTTT

D: TRBD2
length: 16
V: TRBV5-1
size: few
J: TRBJ2-2
CDR3: CASSLSSGIGIGELFF
DNA: TGCGCCAGCAGCTTATCTAGCGGGATTGGTATCGGGGAGCTGTTTTTT

D: TRBD2
length: 18
V: TRBV7-8
size: once
J: TRBJ2-2
CDR3: CASSLPRYLLAGTGELFF
DNA: TGTGCCAGCAGCTTACCTAGGTACCTACTAGCGGGCACCGGGGAGCTGTTTTTT

D: NA
length: 14
V: TRBV7-3
size: NA
J: TRBJ2-2
CDR3: CASSPRPNTGEPFF
DNA: TGTGCAAGCAGCCCGCGACCGAACACCGGGGAGCCGTTTTTT

D: NA
length: 15
V: TRBV27
size: NA
J: TRBJ2-7
CDR3: CASILKAHFFYEQYF
DNA: TGTGCCAGCATTTTAAAGGCACACTTTTTTTACGAGCAGTACTTC

D: NA
length: 15
V: TRBV6-2/TRBV6-3
size: medium-sized
J: TRBJ2-7
CDR3: CASSYGQSPPYEQYF
DNA: TGTGCCAGCAGTTACGGTCAGAGTCCTCCCTACGAGCAGTACTTC

D: NA
length: 14
V: TRBV3-1
size: many
J: TRBJ1-5
CDR3: CASSQEFQNQPQHF
DNA: TGTGCCAGCAGCCAAGAATTCCAGAATCAGCCCCAGCATTTT

D: NA
length: 14
V: TRBV6-2/TRBV6-3
size: NA
J: TRBJ1-6
CDR3: CVSMDSNYNSPLHF
DNA: TGTGTCAGCATGGACAGTAACTATAATTCACCCCTCCACTTT